This TCR beta chain appears in the sequencing data of a study of T cell responses to AZD1222 COVID-19 vaccine. V shed 9 bases, J shed 7 bases, and the junction held 15 bases outside the gene matches. Per the germline V gene, CDR1 is LNHDA and CDR2 is SQIVND (reference sequence). CDR3 size: 15 residues. Sequencing used immunoSEQ multiplex PCR; TCRdb keeps in-frame clones, though not all of them. The sample comprises around 99,000 clones, more than 90% of which are singletons, and more than 9.5% rests with the top ten. This TCR derives from an adult in good health. The chain recombines TRBV19 with TRBJ1-5, with 7 positions matching TRBD1. The specimen was peripheral blood, collected on day 0 of AZD1222 vaccination. In DNA, the CDR3 is TGTGCCAGCCACGGCCTAGGGGGCGCGGGGCAGCCCCAGCATTTT. Its translation is CASHGLGGAGQPQHF.